Shown below are 30 T cell receptor beta chains from a single sample sequenced in a study of graft-versus-host responses after intestinal transplantation. Sequencing used immunoSEQ multiplex PCR; TCRdb keeps in-frame clones, though not all of them. The sample records about 110,000 clones, more than 90% being singletons. These TCRs' antigens remain unknown. The sample here was unstimulated CD4+ T cells sorted from spleen or lymph node cells, taken before transplant. These receptors were obtained from a human donor who was the organ donor for an intestinal transplant.

This clone was counted a few times. CDR3 sequence reads: CASGLAGGRSYEQYF. The CDR3 region has the DNA TGTGCCAGCGGACTAGCGGGAGGGAGAAGCTACGAGCAGTACTTC. The chain has TRBV6-1 and TRBJ2-7, with 15 nucleotides matching TRBD2. Germline CDR1 is MNHNS and CDR2 is SASEGT. V was clipped by 8 bases and J by 3 bases; unmatched bases: 5. The CDR3 sequence is 15 residues long.

V usage is TRBV2 and J usage is TRBJ2-1; D is ambiguous. The V end lost 6 bases, the J end lost 8 bases, and 8 bases lay between the germline ends. Germline values: CDR1 SNHLY, CDR2 FYNNEI. CDR3 length: 11 residues. The DNA for the CDR3 is TGTGCCAGCAGCCTGGTGTATGAGCAGTTCTTC. This encodes CASSLVYEQFF.

V is TRBV10-2 and J is TRBJ2-2; 7 bases align to TRBD2. Germline CDR1 WSHSY, CDR2 SAAADI. This CDR3 has 12 residues. Germline trimming cut 9 bases from V and 7 bases from J; bases unmatched to any gene: 5. CDR3 in DNA: TGCGCCAGTGGGGGGGATGGCGGGGAGCTGTTTTTT. This translates into CASGGDGGELFF.

This chain connects TRBV19 to TRBJ2-5; 8 bases map to TRBD1. This CDR3 region has 13 residues. V lost 7 bases, J lost 4 bases, and 5 bases stayed unmatched. CDR1 and CDR2 from the germline V gene are LNHDA and SQIVND (reference sequence). This CDR3 is CASTRTGRETQYF. The CDR3 DNA reads as TGTGCCAGTACACGGACAGGGCGAGAGACCCAGTACTTC.

V and J are TRBV11-2 and TRBJ2-7, with 9 nucleotides matching TRBD2. From germline, CDR1 is SGHAT and CDR2 FQNNGV. After removal of 4 bases from V and 8 bases from J, the junction contained 18 bases not matched to a gene. The CDR3 has 17 residues. The CDR3, as DNA: TGTGCCAGCAGCTCCCCGTCTAGCGGGATAACTGGGGGTAAGCAGTACTTC. This encodes CASSSPSSGITGGKQYF.

The chain carries TRBV4-1 and TRBJ2-5; 12 nucleotides line up with TRBD2. Per the germline V gene, CDR1 is MGHRA and CDR2 is YSYEKL. The CDR3 covers 16 residues. V was clipped by 5 bases and J by 5 bases; unmatched bases: 9. The CDR3 DNA reads TGCGCCAGCAGCACGCAGGGGACTAGCGGGTGGGAGACCCAGTACTTC. Residues: CASSTQGTSGWETQYF.

This chain joins TRBV18 and TRBJ2-3; 8 bases fit TRBD2. The V gene end was trimmed by 3 bases and the J gene end by 2 bases; junction bases not matched to a gene: 4. The CDR3 runs to 15 residues. CDR1 and CDR2 (germline): KGHSH, LQKENI. CDR3 coding DNA: TGTGCCAGCTCACCCGCGGGGGGCTACACAGATACGCAGTATTTT. Translated, it gives CASSPAGGYTDTQYF.

CDR3 DNA sequence: TGTGCCAGCAGCACCAGGGAGGGAGGCCGGGATGAGCAGTTCTTC. This gives the protein CASSTREGGRDEQFF. The chain recombines TRBV9 with TRBJ2-1, with TRBD2 identical over 7 bases. Per the germline V gene, CDR1 is SGDLS and CDR2 is YYNGEE. This CDR3 has 15 amino acids. The trim removed 4 bases at V and 8 bases at J, leaving 12 bases unmatched.

This rearrangement joins TRBV30 to TRBJ2-7; D could derive from TRBD1 or TRBD2 (6 bases each). Germline CDR1 is GTSNPN and CDR2 is SVGIG (reference sequence). V was trimmed by 5 bases and J by 6 bases, leaving 14 bases between them. The CDR3 contains 12 residues. This CDR3 is CAWARGGREQYF. CDR3 in DNA: TGTGCCTGGGCCCGTGGGGGGCGCGAGCAGTACTTC.

This chain joins TRBV7-2 and TRBJ2-7; 13 bases match TRBD2. The CDR3 has 16 amino acids. Looked up from germline, CDR1 is SGHTA and CDR2 is FQGNSA. J lost 3 bases, V lost 0 bases, and 2 bases had no gene match. The CDR3 DNA follows: TGTGCCAGCAGCTTAGCTGGGACTAGCGGGATCTACGAGCAGTACTTC. Translation gives CASSLAGTSGIYEQYF.

On this clone: The same CDR3 arises from other DNA sequences in this sample as well. The chain recombines TRBV6-1 with TRBJ2-3; D may be TRBD2 (6 bases). The CDR3 has 13 residues. The germline V gene encodes CDR1 MNHNS and CDR2 SASEGT. Trimming cost V 6 bases and J 2 bases, with 9 bases left between them. The CDR3 spells CASSRDFTDTQYF. The CDR3 nucleotides read TGTGCCAGCAGCCGGGACTTCACAGATACGCAGTATTTT.

The rearrangement joins TRBV2 to TRBJ1-5; D not certain. CDR1 is SNHLY, CDR2 FYNNEI, per germline. V lost 1 base and J 6 bases, leaving 4 bases between the germline ends. The CDR3 sequence is 12 residues long. The CDR3 sequence: CASSEGIQPQHF. CDR3 DNA: TGTGCCAGCAGTGAAGGGATTCAGCCCCAGCATTTT.

Points on this clone: This sample includes further DNA sequences coding for the same CDR3. This rearrangement joins TRBV15 to TRBJ1-5; D call uncertain. Germline CDR1 reads LNHNV; CDR2 reads YYDKDF (reference sequence). The CDR3 length is 19 residues. V shed 3 bases and J shed 0 bases, with 21 bases lying between them. This chain's CDR3 is CATSRTFMTAGYSNQPQHF. The CDR3 DNA reads TGTGCCACCAGCAGGACCTTCATGACGGCAGGTTATAGCAATCAGCCCCAGCATTTT. Combining the CDR3 with reference TRBV15 and TRBJ1-5 gives the whole variable domain DAMVIQNPRYQVTQFGKPVTLSCSQTLNHNVMYWYQQKSSQAPKLLFHYYDKDFNNEADTPDNFQSRRPNTSFCFLDIRSPGLGDTAMYLCATSRTFMTAGYSNQPQHFGDGTRLSIL.

Remarks on this clone: The junction and the germline gene differ at one end; a read error may be behind it. The V call is TRBV7-6, the J call TRBJ1-3; D gene ambiguous. This CDR3 has 15 amino acids. Germline assignment: CDR1 SGHVS and CDR2 FNYEAQ. CDR3 sequence (DNA): TGTGCCAGCAGGTTAGCCCCAGACTCTGGAAACACCATATATTTT. Translation gives CASRLAPDSGNTIYF.

The V call is TRBV21-1, the J call TRBJ2-5; the D call of TRBD2 is as the table states it, not checked on the DNA. TRBV21-1 is classified as a pseudogene. This CDR3 is built from 14 residues. The CDR3 DNA reads TGTGCCAGCAGCAAAGAGGAGGGAGAGGAGACCCAGTACTTC. Protein sequence: CASSKEEGEETQYF.

The chain employs TRBV5-1 and TRBJ2-5; D is undetermined. The CDR3 contains 15 residues. The V end was cut by 4 bases, the J end by 2 bases, with 15 bases between. Germline CDR1 is SGHRS and CDR2 is YFSETQ. CDR3 sequence reads: CASSKGAGQQETQYF. The CDR3 coding sequence is TGCGCCAGCAGCAAAGGAGCCGGGCAACAAGAGACCCAGTACTTC.

This clone was observed a handful of times. The rearrangement joins TRBV7-8 to TRBJ2-7; 8 bases fit TRBD2. This CDR3 has 14 amino acids. V lost 1 base to trimming and J lost 1 base; unmatched junction nucleotides: 0. Germline loops: CDR1 SGHVS, CDR2 FQNEAQ. The CDR3, as DNA: TGTGCCAGCAGCTTAGGACTAGCGTCCTACGAGCAGTACTTC. Its protein product is CASSLGLASYEQYF. The complete variable domain, with remaining parts taken from reference TRBV7-8 and TRBJ2-7, reads GAGVSQSPRYKVAKRGQDVALRCDPISGHVSLFWYQQALGQGPEFLTYFQNEAQLDKSGLPSDRFFAERPEGSVSTLKIQRTQQEDSAVYLCASSLGLASYEQYFGPGTRLTVT.

This sequence joins TRBV6-1 and TRBJ1-5; TRBD1 might be the D (6 bases). V was cut by 5 bases and J by 1 base, with 9 bases left in between. This CDR3 is built from 14 residues. Germline CDR1 and CDR2: MNHNS and SASEGT. The CDR3 nucleotides read TGTGCCAGCAGTCAGGGGAGGAGCAATCAGCCCCAGCATTTT. Protein sequence: CASSQGRSNQPQHF.

This clone has only one observation. V and J are TRBV20-1 and TRBJ2-1, with 7 positions matching TRBD2. The CDR3 length is 11 residues. Germline V gene sequence: CDR1 DFQATT, CDR2 SNEGSKA (reference sequence). The V segment lost 7 bases and the J segment 10 bases; nucleotides outside the gene matches: 7. The CDR3 DNA reads TGCAGTGTATTCGGGAGGAACGAGCAGTTCTTC. This sequence encodes CSVFGRNEQFF.

The V and J genes are TRBV5-4 and TRBJ2-1; 12 bases line up with TRBD2. This CDR3 has 17 residues. With V trimmed by 2 bases and J by 10 bases, 13 bases remained unmatched. Germline V CDR1 and CDR2: SGHNT, YYREEE (reference sequence). This CDR3 is CASSFNRLAGVKDEQFF. CDR3 nucleotide sequence: TGTGCCAGCAGCTTCAACCGACTAGCGGGGGTAAAGGACGAGCAGTTCTTC.

The V and J genes are TRBV6-5 and TRBJ2-1, with D possibly TRBD2 on 6 matching bases. The V end lost 1 base, the J end lost 2 bases, and 12 bases lay between the germline ends. The germline gives CDR1 MNHEY, CDR2 SVGAGI. The CDR3 totals 16 residues. The chain's CDR3 is CASSYFPGLAYNEQFF. For the CDR3, the DNA is TGTGCCAGCAGTTACTTCCCGGGACTTGCCTACAATGAGCAGTTCTTC.

The J gene is TRBJ2-4, the V gene TRBV5-4; possible D gene TRBD2, 5 bases. Trimming removed 4 bases from V and 0 bases from J, with 11 bases in between. Germline V gene lookup returns CDR1 SGHNT and CDR2 YYREEE (reference sequence). The CDR3 sequence is 15 residues long. The CDR3 is CASSHGGLAKNIQYF. CDR3 DNA sequence: TGTGCCAGCAGCCACGGAGGTCTAGCCAAAAACATTCAGTACTTC.

The gene calls are TRBV6-1 and TRBJ1-5; D call uncertain. Looked up from germline, CDR1 is MNHNS and CDR2 is SASEGT. V was pared by 0 bases and J by 4 bases, with 10 bases between. The CDR3 length is 15 residues. The CDR3: CASSEASIANQPQHF. The CDR3 bases are TGTGCCAGCAGTGAAGCGTCAATTGCGAATCAGCCCCAGCATTTT.

The sample holds one count of this clone. The chain recombines TRBV6-1 with TRBJ1-5, with a tentative D call TRBD1 (6 bases). The CDR3 runs 12 residues. Germline CDR1 MNHNS, CDR2 SASEGT. The germline V and J ends were trimmed by 5 bases and 7 bases, with 9 bases remaining between them. The CDR3 DNA reads as TGTGCCAGCAGTAAGGGGGGACAGCCCCAGCATTTT. Translating gives CASSKGGQPQHF.

The V gene is TRBV30, the J gene TRBJ2-1; D is ambiguous. V dropped 0 bases and J dropped 7 bases, with 13 bases sitting between them. This CDR3 spans 14 amino acids. From germline, CDR1 is GTSNPN and CDR2 SVGIG (reference sequence). CDR3 in amino acids: CAWSVWPRLNEQFF. In nucleotides, the CDR3 is TGTGCCTGGAGTGTATGGCCTAGACTTAATGAGCAGTTCTTC.

The chain carries TRBV19 and TRBJ1-1, with D possibly being TRBD1 (6 bases). This CDR3 has 11 residues. The germline CDR1 and CDR2 sequences are LNHDA and SQIVND (reference sequence). V was shortened by 6 bases and J by 9 bases, with 11 bases between the two germline ends. As DNA, the CDR3 is TGTGCCAGTAGCCCTGGACAGAAAGCTTTCTTT. Translating gives CASSPGQKAFF.

A single count supports this clone. This chain links TRBV5-1 with TRBJ1-1; 8 positions agree with TRBD1. CDR3 length: 13 residues. J gave up 11 bases and V 7 bases, and 13 bases lay outside the gene matches. CDR1 and CDR2 from the germline V gene are SGHRS and YFSETQ. CDR3 protein: CASAPTGAGDAFF. The CDR3 region has the DNA TGCGCCAGCGCCCCGACAGGGGCCGGCGACGCTTTCTTT.

The chain links TRBV4-2 to TRBJ2-5; maybe TRBD2 (7 bases). The germline gives CDR1 LGHNA, CDR2 YNFKEQ. Trimming cost V 5 bases and J 4 bases, with 23 bases left between them. There are 17 residues in the CDR3. CDR3 region: CASSREGLAEGGETQYF. DNA for the CDR3: TGTGCCAGCAGCAGGGAGGGGCTAGCGGAGGGGGGAGAGACCCAGTACTTC.

The chain employs TRBV5-1 and TRBJ2-6, with TRBD2 matching 15 bases. CDR1 and CDR2 (germline): SGHRS, YFSETQ. This CDR3 has 18 amino acids. V lost 3 bases to trimming and J lost 4 bases; unmatched junction nucleotides: 5. CDR3 sequence reads: CASSSGLAGGAGANVLTF. The CDR3 bases are TGCGCCAGCAGCTCAGGACTAGCGGGAGGGGCCGGGGCCAACGTCCTGACTTTC.

This chain joins TRBV9 and TRBJ2-5; maybe TRBD2 (6 bases). The CDR3 is 14 residues long. Germline assignment: CDR1 SGDLS and CDR2 YYNGEE. Deletions cut 0 bases from V and 4 bases from J, with 10 bases between. For the CDR3, the DNA is TGTGCCAGCAGCGTAGCGGGAGTAGGAGAGACCCAGTACTTC. Translation gives CASSVAGVGETQYF. The full variable domain, rest sourced from reference TRBV9 and TRBJ2-5, is DSGVTQTPKHLITATGQRVTLRCSPRSGDLSVYWYQQSLDQGLQFLIQYYNGEERAKGNILERFSAQQFPDLHSELNLSSLELGDSALYFCASSVAGVGETQYFGPGTRLLVL.